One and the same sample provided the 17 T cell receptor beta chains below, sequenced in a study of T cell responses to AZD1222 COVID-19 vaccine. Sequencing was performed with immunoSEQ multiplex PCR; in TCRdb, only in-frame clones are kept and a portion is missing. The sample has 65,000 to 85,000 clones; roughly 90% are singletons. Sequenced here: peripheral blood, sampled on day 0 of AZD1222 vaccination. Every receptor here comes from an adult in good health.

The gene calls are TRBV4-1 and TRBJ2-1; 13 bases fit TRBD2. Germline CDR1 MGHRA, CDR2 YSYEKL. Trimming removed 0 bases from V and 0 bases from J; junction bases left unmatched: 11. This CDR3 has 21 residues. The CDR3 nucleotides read TGCGCCAGCAGCCAAGATTCCGGACTAGCGGGGGCAACTTTCTCCTACAATGAGCAGTTCTTC. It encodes CASSQDSGLAGATFSYNEQFF.

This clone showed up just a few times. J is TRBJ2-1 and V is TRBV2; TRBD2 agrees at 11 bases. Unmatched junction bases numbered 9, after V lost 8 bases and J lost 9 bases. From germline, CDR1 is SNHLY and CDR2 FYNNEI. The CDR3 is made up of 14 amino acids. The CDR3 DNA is TGTGCCAGCCGGACTAGCGGGTTTGCTGGTGAGCAGTTCTTC. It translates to CASRTSGFAGEQFF.

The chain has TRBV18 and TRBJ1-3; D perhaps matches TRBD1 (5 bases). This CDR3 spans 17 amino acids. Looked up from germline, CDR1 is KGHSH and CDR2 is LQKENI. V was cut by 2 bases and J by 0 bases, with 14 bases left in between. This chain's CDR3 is CASSPDQGRSSGNTIYF. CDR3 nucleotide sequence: TGTGCCAGCTCACCAGATCAGGGACGGAGCTCTGGAAACACCATATATTTT.

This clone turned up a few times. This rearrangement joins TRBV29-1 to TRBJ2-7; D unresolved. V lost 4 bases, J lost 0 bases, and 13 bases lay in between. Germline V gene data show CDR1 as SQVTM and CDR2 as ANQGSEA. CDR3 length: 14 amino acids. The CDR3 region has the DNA TGCAGCGTTGCTAGGAATCCGGACTCCTACGAGCAGTACTTC. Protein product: CSVARNPDSYEQYF.

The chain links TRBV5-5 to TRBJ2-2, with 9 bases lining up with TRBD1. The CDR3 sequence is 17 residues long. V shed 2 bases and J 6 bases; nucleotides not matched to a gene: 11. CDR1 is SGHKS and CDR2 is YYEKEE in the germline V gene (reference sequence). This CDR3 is CASSFYPVGQGPGELFF. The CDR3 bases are TGTGCCAGCAGCTTTTATCCGGTTGGACAGGGGCCCGGGGAGCTGTTTTTT.

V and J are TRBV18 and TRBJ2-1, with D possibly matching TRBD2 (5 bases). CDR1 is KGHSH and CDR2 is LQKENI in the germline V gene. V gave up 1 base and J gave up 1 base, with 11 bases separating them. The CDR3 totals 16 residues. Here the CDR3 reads CASSPQGAASYNEQFF. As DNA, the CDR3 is TGTGCCAGCTCACCACAGGGAGCAGCGTCCTACAATGAGCAGTTCTTC.

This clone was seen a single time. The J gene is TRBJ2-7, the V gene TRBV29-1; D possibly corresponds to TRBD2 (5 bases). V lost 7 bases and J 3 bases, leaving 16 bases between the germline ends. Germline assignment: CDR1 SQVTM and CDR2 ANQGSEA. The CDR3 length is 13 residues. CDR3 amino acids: CSANGGRSYEQYF. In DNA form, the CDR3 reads TGCAGCGCAAACGGAGGCAGGAGCTACGAGCAGTACTTC.

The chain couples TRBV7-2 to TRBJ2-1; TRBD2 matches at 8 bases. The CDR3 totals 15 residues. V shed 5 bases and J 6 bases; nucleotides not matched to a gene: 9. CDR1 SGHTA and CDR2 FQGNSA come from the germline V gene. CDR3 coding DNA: TGTGCCAGCAGCCAACTAGCGGCGGCTCCCAATGAGCAGTTCTTC. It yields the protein CASSQLAAAPNEQFF.

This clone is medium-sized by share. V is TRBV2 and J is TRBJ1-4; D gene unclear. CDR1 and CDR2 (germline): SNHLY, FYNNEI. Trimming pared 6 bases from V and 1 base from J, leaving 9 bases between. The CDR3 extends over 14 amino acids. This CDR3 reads CASRSTVTNEKLFF. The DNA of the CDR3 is TGTGCCAGCAGGAGCACAGTAACTAATGAAAAACTGTTTTTT.

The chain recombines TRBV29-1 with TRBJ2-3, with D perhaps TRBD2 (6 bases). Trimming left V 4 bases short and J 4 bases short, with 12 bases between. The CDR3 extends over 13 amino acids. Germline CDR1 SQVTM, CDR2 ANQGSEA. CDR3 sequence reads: CSVGAGRADTQYF. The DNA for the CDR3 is TGCAGCGTTGGTGCGGGGAGAGCAGATACGCAGTATTTT.

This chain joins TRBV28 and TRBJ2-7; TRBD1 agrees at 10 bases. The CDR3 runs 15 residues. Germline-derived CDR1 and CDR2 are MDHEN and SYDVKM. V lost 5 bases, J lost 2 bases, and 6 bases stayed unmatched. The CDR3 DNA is TGTGCCAGCAGTCCTTCAGGACAGGGGGCCTACGAGCAGTACTTC. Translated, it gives CASSPSGQGAYEQYF.

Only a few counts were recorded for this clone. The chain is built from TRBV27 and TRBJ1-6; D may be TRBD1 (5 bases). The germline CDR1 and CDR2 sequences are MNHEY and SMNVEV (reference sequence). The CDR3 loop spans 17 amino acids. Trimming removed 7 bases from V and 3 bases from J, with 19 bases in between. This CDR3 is CASIKTPDRLYNSPLHF. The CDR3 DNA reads TGTGCCAGCATTAAAACCCCTGACAGACTCTATAATTCACCCCTCCACTTT.

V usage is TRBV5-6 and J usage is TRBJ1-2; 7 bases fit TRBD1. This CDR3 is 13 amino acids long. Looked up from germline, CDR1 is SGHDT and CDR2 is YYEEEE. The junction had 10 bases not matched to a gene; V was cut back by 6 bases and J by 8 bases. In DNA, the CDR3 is TGTGCCAGCAACCTACAGGGGAAAATCGGCTACACCTTC. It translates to CASNLQGKIGYTF.

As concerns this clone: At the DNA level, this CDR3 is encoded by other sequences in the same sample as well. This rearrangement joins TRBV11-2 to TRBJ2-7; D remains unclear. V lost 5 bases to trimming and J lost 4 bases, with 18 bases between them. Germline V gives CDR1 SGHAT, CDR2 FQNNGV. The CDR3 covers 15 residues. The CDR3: CASSGLAARIYEQYF. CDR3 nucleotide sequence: TGTGCCAGCAGCGGTCTTGCAGCCAGGATTTACGAGCAGTACTTC.

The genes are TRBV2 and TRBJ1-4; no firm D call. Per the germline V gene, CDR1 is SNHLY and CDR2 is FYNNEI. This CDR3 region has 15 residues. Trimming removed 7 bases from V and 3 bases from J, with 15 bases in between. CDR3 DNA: TGTGCCAGCACCAGAGACGGCGGGGCTAATGAAAAACTGTTTTTT. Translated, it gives CASTRDGGANEKLFF.

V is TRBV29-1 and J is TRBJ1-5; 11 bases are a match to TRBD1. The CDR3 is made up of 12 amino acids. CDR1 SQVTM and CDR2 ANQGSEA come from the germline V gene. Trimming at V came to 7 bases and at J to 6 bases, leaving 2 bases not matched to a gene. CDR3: CSAGTGGQPQHF. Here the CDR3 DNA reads TGCAGCGCCGGGACAGGGGGTCAGCCCCAGCATTTT.

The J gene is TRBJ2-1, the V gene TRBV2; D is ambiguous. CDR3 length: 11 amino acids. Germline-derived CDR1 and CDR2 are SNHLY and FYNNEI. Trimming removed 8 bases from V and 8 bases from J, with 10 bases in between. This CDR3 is CASRRFDEQFF. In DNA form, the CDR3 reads TGTGCCAGCCGACGGTTCGATGAGCAGTTCTTC.